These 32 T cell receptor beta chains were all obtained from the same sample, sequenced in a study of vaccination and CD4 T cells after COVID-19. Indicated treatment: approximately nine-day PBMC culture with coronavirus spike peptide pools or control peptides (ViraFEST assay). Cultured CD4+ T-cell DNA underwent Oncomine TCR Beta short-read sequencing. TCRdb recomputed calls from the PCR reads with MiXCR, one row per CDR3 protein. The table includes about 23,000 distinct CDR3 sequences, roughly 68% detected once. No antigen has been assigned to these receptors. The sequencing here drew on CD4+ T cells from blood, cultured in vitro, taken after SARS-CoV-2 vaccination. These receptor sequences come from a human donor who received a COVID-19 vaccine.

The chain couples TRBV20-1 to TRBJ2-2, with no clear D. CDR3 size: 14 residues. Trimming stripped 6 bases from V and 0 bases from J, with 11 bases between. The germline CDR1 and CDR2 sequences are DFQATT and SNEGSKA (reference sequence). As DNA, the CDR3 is TGCAGTGCGGCTGACATAGCGAACACCGGGGAGCTGTTTTTT. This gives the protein CSAADIANTGELFF.

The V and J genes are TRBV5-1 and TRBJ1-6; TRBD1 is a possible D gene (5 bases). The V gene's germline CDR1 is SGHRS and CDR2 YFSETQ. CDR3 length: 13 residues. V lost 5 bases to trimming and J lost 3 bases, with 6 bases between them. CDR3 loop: CASRGDYNSPLHF. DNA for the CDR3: TGCGCCAGCAGGGGGGACTATAATTCACCCCTCCACTTT.

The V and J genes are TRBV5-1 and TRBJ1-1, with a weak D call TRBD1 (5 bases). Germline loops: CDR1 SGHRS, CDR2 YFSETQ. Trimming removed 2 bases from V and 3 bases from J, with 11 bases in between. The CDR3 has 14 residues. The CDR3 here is CASSFGDGYTEAFF. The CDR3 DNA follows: TGCGCCAGCAGCTTTGGGGACGGCTACACTGAAGCTTTCTTT.

DNA for the CDR3: TGTGCCAGCTGCCCGGGGGCGATCTATGGCTACACCTTC. It is translated as CASCPGAIYGYTF. This chain joins TRBV6-1 and TRBJ1-2; weak D call: TRBD1 (6 bases). The V end lost 8 bases, the J end lost 4 bases, and 14 bases lay between the germline ends. Germline V gene sequence: CDR1 MNHNS, CDR2 SASEGT. The CDR3 contains 13 residues.

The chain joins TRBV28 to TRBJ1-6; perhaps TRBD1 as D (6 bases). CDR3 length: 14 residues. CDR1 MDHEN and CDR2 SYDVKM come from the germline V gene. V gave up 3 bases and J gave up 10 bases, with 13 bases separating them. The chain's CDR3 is CASSLGQGWSPLHF. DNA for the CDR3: TGTGCCAGCAGTTTGGGCCAGGGGTGGTCACCCCTCCACTTT. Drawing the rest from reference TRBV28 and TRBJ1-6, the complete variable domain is DVKVTQSSRYLVKRTGEKVFLECVQDMDHENMFWYRQDPGLGLRLIYFSYDVKMKEKGDIPEGYSVSREKKERFSLILESASTNQTSMYLCASSLGQGWSPLHFGNGTRLTVT.

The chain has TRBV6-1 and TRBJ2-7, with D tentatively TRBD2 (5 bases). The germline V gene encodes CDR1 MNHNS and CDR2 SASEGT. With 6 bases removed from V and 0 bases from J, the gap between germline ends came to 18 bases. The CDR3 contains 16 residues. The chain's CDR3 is CASSRPGLDSSYEQYF. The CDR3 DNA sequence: TGTGCCAGCAGCCGCCCCGGACTCGATAGCTCCTACGAGCAGTACTTC.

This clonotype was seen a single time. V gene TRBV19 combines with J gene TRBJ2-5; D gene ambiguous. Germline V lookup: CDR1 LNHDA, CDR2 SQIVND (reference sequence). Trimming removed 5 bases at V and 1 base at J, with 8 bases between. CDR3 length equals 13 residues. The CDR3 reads CASSSRVQETQYF. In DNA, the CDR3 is TGTGCCAGTAGTTCCCGGGTCCAAGAGACCCAGTACTTC.

CDR3 residues: CASSEWGYSNQPQHF. The CDR3 coding sequence is TGTGCCAGCAGTGAATGGGGTTATAGCAATCAGCCCCAGCATTTT. The rearrangement uses TRBV6-1 and TRBJ1-5; no definite D call. Germline V gives CDR1 MNHNS, CDR2 SASEGT. This CDR3 is built from 15 residues. V dropped 2 bases and J dropped 0 bases, with 8 bases sitting between them.

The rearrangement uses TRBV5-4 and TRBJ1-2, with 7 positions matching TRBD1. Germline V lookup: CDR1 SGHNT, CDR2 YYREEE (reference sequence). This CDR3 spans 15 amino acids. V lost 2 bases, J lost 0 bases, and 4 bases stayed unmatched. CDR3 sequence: CASSLQGRPNYGYTF. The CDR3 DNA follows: TGTGCCAGCAGCTTACAGGGGAGACCTAACTATGGCTACACCTTC.

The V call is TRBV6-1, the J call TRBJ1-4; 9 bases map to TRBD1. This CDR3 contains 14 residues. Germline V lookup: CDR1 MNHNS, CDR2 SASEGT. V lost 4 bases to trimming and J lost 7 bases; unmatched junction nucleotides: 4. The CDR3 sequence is CASSVTGGGEKLFF. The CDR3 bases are TGTGCCAGCAGTGTTACAGGGGGCGGTGAAAAACTGTTTTTT.

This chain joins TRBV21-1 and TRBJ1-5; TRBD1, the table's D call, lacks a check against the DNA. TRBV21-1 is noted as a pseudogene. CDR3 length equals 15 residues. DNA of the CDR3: TGTGCCAGCAGCAAAGGGTCAGGGAGCAATCAGCCCCAGCATTTT. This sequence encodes CASSKGSGSNQPQHF.

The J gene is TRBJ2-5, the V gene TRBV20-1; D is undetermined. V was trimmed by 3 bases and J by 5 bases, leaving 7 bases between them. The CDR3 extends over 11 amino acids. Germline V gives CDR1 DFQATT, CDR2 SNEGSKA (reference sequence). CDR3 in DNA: TGCAGTGCTAGCTGGGTGGAGACCCAGTACTTC. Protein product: CSASWVETQYF.

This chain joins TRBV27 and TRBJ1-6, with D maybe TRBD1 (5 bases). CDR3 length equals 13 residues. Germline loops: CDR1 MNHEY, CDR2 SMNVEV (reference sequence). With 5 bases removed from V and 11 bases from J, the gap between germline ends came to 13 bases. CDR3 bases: TGTGCCAGCAGTCCACTACTGGGGGCACCCCTCCACTTT. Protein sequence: CASSPLLGAPLHF.

This CDR3 reads CSASGSRGDTQYF. CDR3 coding DNA: TGCAGTGCATCGGGTTCCCGAGGAGATACGCAGTATTTT. The rearrangement joins TRBV20-1 to TRBJ2-3; D is undetermined. Germline V gene lookup returns CDR1 DFQATT and CDR2 SNEGSKA (reference sequence). The CDR3 covers 13 residues. V lost 6 bases and J lost 5, with 15 bases in between.

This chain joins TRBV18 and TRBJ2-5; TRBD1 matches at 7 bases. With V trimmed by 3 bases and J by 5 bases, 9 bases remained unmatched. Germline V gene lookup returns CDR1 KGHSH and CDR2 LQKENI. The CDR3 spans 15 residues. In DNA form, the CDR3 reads TGTGCCAGCTCACCCCCGACAGGGCAAGGGGAGACCCAGTACTTC. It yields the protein CASSPPTGQGETQYF.

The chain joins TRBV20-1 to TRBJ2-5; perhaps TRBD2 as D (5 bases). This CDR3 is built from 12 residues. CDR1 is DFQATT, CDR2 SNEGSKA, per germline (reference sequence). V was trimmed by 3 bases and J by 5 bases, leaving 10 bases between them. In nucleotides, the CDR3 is TGCAGTGCTAGCCCGGGCGGGGAGACCCAGTACTTC. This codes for CSASPGGETQYF.

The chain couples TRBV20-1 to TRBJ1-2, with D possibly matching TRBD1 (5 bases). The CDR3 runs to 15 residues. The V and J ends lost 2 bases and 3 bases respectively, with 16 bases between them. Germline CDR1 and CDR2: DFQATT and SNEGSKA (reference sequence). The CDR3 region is CSARRQTPIDYGYTF. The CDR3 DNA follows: TGCAGTGCTAGAAGACAGACCCCGATTGACTATGGCTACACCTTC.

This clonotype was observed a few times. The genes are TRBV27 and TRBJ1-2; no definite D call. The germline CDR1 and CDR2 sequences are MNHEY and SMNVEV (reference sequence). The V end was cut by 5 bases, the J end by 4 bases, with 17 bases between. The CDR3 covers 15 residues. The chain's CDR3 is CASSPRTVLTYGYTF. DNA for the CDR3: TGTGCCAGCAGTCCTCGGACGGTTTTAACCTATGGCTACACCTTC.

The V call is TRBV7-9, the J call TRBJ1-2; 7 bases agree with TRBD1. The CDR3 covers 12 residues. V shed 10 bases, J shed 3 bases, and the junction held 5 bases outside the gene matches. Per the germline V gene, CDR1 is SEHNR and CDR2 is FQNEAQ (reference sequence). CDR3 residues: CATSDRDYGYTF. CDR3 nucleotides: TGTGCCACGTCCGACAGGGACTATGGCTACACCTTC. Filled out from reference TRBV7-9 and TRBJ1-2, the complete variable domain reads DTGVSQNPRHKITKRGQNVTFRCDPISEHNRLYWYRQTLGQGPEFLTYFQNEAQLEKSRLLSDRFSAERPKGSFSTLEIQRTEQGDSAMYLCATSDRDYGYTFGSGTRLTVV.

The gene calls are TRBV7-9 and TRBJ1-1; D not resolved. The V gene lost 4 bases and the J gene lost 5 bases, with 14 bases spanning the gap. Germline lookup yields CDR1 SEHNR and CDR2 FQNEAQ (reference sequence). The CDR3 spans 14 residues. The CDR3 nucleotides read TGTGCCAGCAGCTCACGGACCATAAGGACTGAAGCTTTCTTT. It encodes CASSSRTIRTEAFF.

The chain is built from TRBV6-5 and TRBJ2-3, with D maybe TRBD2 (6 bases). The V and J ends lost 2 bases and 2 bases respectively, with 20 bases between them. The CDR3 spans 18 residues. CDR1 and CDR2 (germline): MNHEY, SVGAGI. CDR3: CASSYLVGVVADTDTQYF. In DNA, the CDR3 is TGTGCCAGCAGTTACCTCGTGGGGGTGGTAGCGGACACAGATACGCAGTATTTT.

The CDR3 DNA reads TGCAGTGCTAGAGATGCGGACAGGGACACCTACGAGCAGTACTTC. Encoded protein: CSARDADRDTYEQYF. V gene TRBV20-1 combines with J gene TRBJ2-7, with TRBD1 matching over 8 bases. The J segment lost 2 bases and the V segment lost 0 bases, leaving 6 bases of the junction unmatched. Germline CDR1 and CDR2: DFQATT and SNEGSKA (reference sequence). The CDR3 runs to 15 residues.

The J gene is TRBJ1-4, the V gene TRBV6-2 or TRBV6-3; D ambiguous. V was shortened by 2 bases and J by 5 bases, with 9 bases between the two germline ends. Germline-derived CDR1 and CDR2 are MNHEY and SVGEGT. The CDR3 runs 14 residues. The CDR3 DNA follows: TGTGCCAGCAGTTACGGGTCCGCGAATGAAAAACTGTTTTTT. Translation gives CASSYGSANEKLFF.

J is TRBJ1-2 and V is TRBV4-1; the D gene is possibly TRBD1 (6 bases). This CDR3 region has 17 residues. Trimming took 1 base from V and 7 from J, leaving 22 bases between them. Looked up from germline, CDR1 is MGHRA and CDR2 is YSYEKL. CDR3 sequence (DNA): TGCGCCAGCAGCCAAGGTTTGAGGGGGGGGCGCGGTTTTGGCTACACCTTC. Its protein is CASSQGLRGGRGFGYTF.

CDR3 in amino acids: CSARGRGFTGEQYF. Written as DNA, the CDR3 is TGCAGTGCTAGGGGGCGGGGCTTCACGGGGGAGCAGTACTTC. The genes are TRBV20-1 and TRBJ2-7; a possible D gene is TRBD2 (6 bases). Germline V gene data show CDR1 as DFQATT and CDR2 as SNEGSKA (reference sequence). The CDR3 sequence is 14 residues long. V gave up 3 bases and J gave up 7 bases, with 19 bases separating them.

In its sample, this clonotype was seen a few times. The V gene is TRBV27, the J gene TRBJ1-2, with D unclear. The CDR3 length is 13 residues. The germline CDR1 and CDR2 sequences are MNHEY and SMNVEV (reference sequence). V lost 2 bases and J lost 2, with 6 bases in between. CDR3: CASSLRQNYGYTF. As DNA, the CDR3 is TGTGCCAGCAGTTTACGGCAAAACTATGGCTACACCTTC.

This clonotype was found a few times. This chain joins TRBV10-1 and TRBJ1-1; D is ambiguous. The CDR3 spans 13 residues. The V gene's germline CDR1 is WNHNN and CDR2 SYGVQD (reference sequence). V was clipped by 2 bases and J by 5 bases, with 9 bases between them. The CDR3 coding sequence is TGCGCCAGCAGTGAGACTGCTGGTACTGAAGCTTTCTTT. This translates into CASSETAGTEAFF.

The CDR3 coding sequence is TGTGCCAGCAAGATAAGTACCTGGAACACTGAAGCTTTCTTT. Encoded protein: CASKISTWNTEAFF. The rearrangement uses TRBV27 and TRBJ1-1; D gene unclear. V was cut by 7 bases and J by 1 base, with 13 bases left in between. The CDR3 is 14 amino acids. Per the germline V gene, CDR1 is MNHEY and CDR2 is SMNVEV (reference sequence).

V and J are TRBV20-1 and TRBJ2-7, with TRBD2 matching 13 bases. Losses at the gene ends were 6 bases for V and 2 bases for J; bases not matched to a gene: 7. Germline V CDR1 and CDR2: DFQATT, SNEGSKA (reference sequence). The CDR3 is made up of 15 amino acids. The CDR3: CSAKRLAGGPYEQYF. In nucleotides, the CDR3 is TGCAGTGCGAAAAGACTAGCGGGGGGCCCCTACGAGCAGTACTTC.

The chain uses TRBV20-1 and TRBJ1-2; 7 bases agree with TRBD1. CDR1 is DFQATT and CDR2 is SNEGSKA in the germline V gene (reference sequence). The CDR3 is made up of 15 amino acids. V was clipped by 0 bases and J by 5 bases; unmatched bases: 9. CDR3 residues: CSARDRQGDGYGYTF. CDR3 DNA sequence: TGCAGTGCTAGAGATCGGCAGGGGGATGGGTATGGCTACACCTTC.

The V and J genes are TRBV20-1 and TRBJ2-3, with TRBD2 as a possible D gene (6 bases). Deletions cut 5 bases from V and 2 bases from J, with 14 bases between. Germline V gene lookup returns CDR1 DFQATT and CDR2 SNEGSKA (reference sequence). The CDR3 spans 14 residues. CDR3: CSALPGLDTDTQYF. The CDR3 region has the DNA TGCAGTGCTCTACCGGGACTGGACACAGATACGCAGTATTTT.

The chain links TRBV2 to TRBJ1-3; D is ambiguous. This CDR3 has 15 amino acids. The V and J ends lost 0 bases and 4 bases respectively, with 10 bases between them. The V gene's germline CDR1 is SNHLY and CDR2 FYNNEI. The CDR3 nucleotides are TGTGCCAGCAGTGAAGCGCTTACCAAGGGAAACACCATATATTTT. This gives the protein CASSEALTKGNTIYF.